What follows are 28 T cell receptor beta chains derived from one specimen sequenced in a study of T cell repertoires in cytomegalovirus infection. A single record per CDR3 protein comes from TCRdb applying MiXCR to the reads. The table includes about 600,000 distinct CDR3 sequences, less than 25% detected once. The sample was CD8+ T cells from PBMCs. These receptors came from a human donor in good health (CMV status not recorded). Some clones in this sample may be carry-over from other donors' samples.

Points on this clonotype: A much larger clone lies one base from this, so it may be a read error. The V and J genes are TRBV7-6 and TRBJ2-7; possibly TRBD1 for D (6 bases). The CDR3 sequence is 15 residues long. Germline V CDR1 and CDR2: SGHVS, FNYEAQ. This CDR3 reads CTSSPTGSGPYEQYV. The CDR3 DNA follows: TGTACCAGCAGCCCTACAGGGTCTGGGCCCTACGAGCAGTACGTC.

The gene calls are TRBV20-1 and TRBJ2-7; no clear D gene. The V end lost 6 bases, the J end lost 2 bases, and 11 bases lay between the germline ends. From germline, CDR1 is DFQATT and CDR2 SNEGSKA (reference sequence). The CDR3 is 12 residues long. CDR3 nucleotide sequence: TGCAGTGCATCGGACGCTGCCTACGAGCAGTACGTC. It is translated as CSASDAAYEQYV.

This clonotype came up a few times. V usage is TRBV9 and J usage is TRBJ2-1, with D maybe TRBD1 (7 bases). This CDR3 spans 16 amino acids. V was trimmed by 2 bases and J by 0 bases, leaving 12 bases between them. Germline V gene sequence: CDR1 SGDLS, CDR2 YYNGEE. The CDR3 loop reads CASSVNQGGSYNEQFF. CDR3 in DNA: TGTGCCAGCAGCGTCAACCAGGGGGGCTCCTACAATGAGCAGTTCTTC.

The V gene is TRBV27, the J gene TRBJ1-6; 7 bases agree with TRBD1. Germline V gene sequence: CDR1 MNHEY, CDR2 SMNVEV (reference sequence). V gave up 5 bases and J gave up 5 bases; unmatched junction bases: 6. This CDR3 is built from 15 residues. This CDR3 is CASSPTGSNNSPLHF. CDR3 nucleotide sequence: TGTGCCAGCAGTCCGACAGGGTCAAATAATTCACCCCTCCACTTT.

This clonotype has just one count. The rearrangement links TRBV6-4 to TRBJ1-2; 10 positions match TRBD1. The length of the CDR3 is 14 residues. Trimming removed 5 bases from V and 8 bases from J; junction bases left unmatched: 8. Germline V CDR1 and CDR2: MRHNA, SNTAGT. The CDR3 loop reads CASSPWDRGGGYTF. CDR3 bases: TGTGCCAGCAGTCCCTGGGACAGGGGAGGCGGCTACACCTTC.

The table lists this clonotype with a few counts. The rearrangement joins TRBV7-2 to TRBJ2-1, with 7 bases lining up with TRBD2. Germline CDR1 is SGHTA and CDR2 is FQGNSA. CDR3 length: 16 amino acids. J was trimmed by 3 bases and V by 2 bases; bases with no gene match: 7. In DNA form, the CDR3 reads TGTGCCAGCAGCTTACGGGGGGACCAGGTCTACAATGAGCAGTTCTTC. Translated: CASSLRGDQVYNEQFF.

This clonotype was detected a few times. The genes are TRBV28 and TRBJ1-2; D ambiguous. The CDR3 extends over 15 amino acids. CDR1 and CDR2 from the germline V gene are MDHEN and SYDVKM. Trimming took off 6 bases at V and 4 bases at J, with 18 bases between the two ends. CDR3 sequence (DNA): TGTGCCAGCAGGATCCCCGTTGGACTGGTCTATGGCTACACCTTC. Its protein product is CASRIPVGLVYGYTF.

The chain employs TRBV29-1 and TRBJ1-2; no clear D. V was cut by 0 bases and J by 5 bases, with 10 bases left in between. Germline loops: CDR1 SQVTM, CDR2 ANQGSEA. This CDR3 has 13 residues. CDR3 residues: CSVEDPGLYGYTF. The CDR3 region has the DNA TGCAGCGTTGAAGATCCAGGACTGTATGGCTACACCTTC.

This clonotype was counted a few times. The V call is TRBV20-1, the J call TRBJ2-3, with 8 bases lining up with TRBD1. The CDR3 is made up of 14 amino acids. The germline V gene encodes CDR1 DFQATT and CDR2 SNEGSKA (reference sequence). Trimming at V came to 5 bases and at J to 4 bases, leaving 8 bases not matched to a gene. In nucleotides, the CDR3 is TGCAGTGCTCCGGACAGGGTATCGGCAGATACGCAGTATTTT. Its protein is CSAPDRVSADTQYF.

V is TRBV14 and J is TRBJ2-7, with D hard to call. V was trimmed by 3 bases and J by 2 bases, leaving 5 bases between them. Germline CDR1 SGHDN, CDR2 FVKESK. The CDR3 has 12 residues. The CDR3 nucleotides read TGTGCCAGCAGCCATAACCCCTACGAGCAGTACTTC. Its protein product is CASSHNPYEQYF.

Comments on this clonotype: At one end the junction does not follow the germline gene, possibly because of a read error. The chain uses TRBV6-5 and TRBJ1-5; D gene uncertain. Germline CDR1 reads MNHEY; CDR2 reads SVGAGI. The CDR3 runs to 14 residues. This chain's CDR3 is CANSLDRAYQPQHF. In DNA form, the CDR3 reads TGTGCCAACAGTTTGGATAGGGCCTATCAGCCCCAGCATTTT.

This clonotype came up a few times. This chain uses TRBV6-8 with TRBJ2-1, with 8 bases that match TRBD2. The CDR3 runs to 16 residues. V was clipped by 2 bases and J by 4 bases; unmatched bases: 7. In germline, CDR1 is MNHGY, CDR2 SAAAGT. CDR3: CASSYPAGDPYNEQFF. As DNA, the CDR3 is TGTGCCAGCAGTTACCCAGCGGGGGACCCATACAATGAGCAGTTCTTC.

This clonotype was recorded many times. The V gene is TRBV14, the J gene TRBJ1-4, with D perhaps matching TRBD1 (5 bases). The CDR3 has 14 amino acids. Germline-derived CDR1 and CDR2 are SGHDN and FVKESK. Deletions cut 7 bases from V and 1 base from J, with 10 bases between. The CDR3 sequence: CASIREGTNEKLFF. CDR3 DNA: TGTGCCAGCATCAGGGAAGGAACTAATGAAAAACTGTTTTTT.

The V and J genes are TRBV4-2 and TRBJ2-3, with D maybe TRBD2 (5 bases). The CDR3 extends over 15 amino acids. CDR1 is LGHNA and CDR2 is YNFKEQ in the germline V gene. V lost 2 bases to trimming and J lost 4 bases, with 13 bases between them. The CDR3 loop is CASSQSRGWADTQYF. The CDR3 DNA sequence: TGTGCCAGCAGCCAATCTCGGGGATGGGCAGATACGCAGTATTTT.

This clonotype has ten or more counts. This rearrangement joins TRBV7-2 to TRBJ2-1, with D perhaps assigned TRBD1 or TRBD2 (5 bases each). The CDR3 length is 15 residues. The germline gives CDR1 SGHTA, CDR2 FQGNSA. V was cut by 5 bases and J by 4 bases, with 15 bases left in between. CDR3 loop: CASSRGTNGYNEQFF. The CDR3 region has the DNA TGTGCCAGCAGCCGAGGGACCAACGGGTACAATGAGCAGTTCTTC.

A few counts support this clonotype. This chain joins TRBV25-1 and TRBJ1-2, with 8 bases that match TRBD1. Losses at the gene ends were 2 bases for V and 1 base for J; bases not matched to a gene: 3. This CDR3 has 15 amino acids. Germline V gene data show CDR1 as MGHDK and CDR2 as SYGVNS. DNA for the CDR3: TGTGCCAGCAGTGAAACAGGGGGGCTTAACTATGGCTACACCTTC. Amino acids: CASSETGGLNYGYTF.

The chain recombines TRBV7-9 with TRBJ2-7; possibly TRBD2 for D (6 bases). CDR1 is SEHNR, CDR2 FQNEAQ, per germline (reference sequence). The CDR3 is 15 amino acids. V lost 1 base, J lost 6 bases, and 16 bases lay in between. DNA of the CDR3: TGTGCCAGCAGCTTAGGAGGAGGGAGCGTAGGCGAGCAGTACTTC. It specifies CASSLGGGSVGEQYF.

This clonotype was picked up many times. This chain connects TRBV7-2 to TRBJ2-5; 9 bases agree with TRBD2. The germline gives CDR1 SGHTA, CDR2 FQGNSA. There are 15 residues in the CDR3. V shed 0 bases and J 5 bases; nucleotides not matched to a gene: 4. CDR3 nucleotide sequence: TGTGCCAGCAGCTTAGCAGCGGGGGGCTGGGAGACCCAGTACTTC. It encodes CASSLAAGGWETQYF.

Many counts were recorded for this clonotype. The genes are TRBV7-2 and TRBJ1-5, with D perhaps TRBD1 (5 bases). Trimming removed 8 bases at V and 2 bases at J, with 16 bases between. Per the germline V gene, CDR1 is SGHTA and CDR2 is FQGNSA. The CDR3 covers 15 residues. The chain's CDR3 is CASGTGTAGNQPQHF. In nucleotides, the CDR3 is TGTGCCAGCGGTACGGGGACGGCAGGCAATCAGCCCCAGCATTTT.

This chain joins TRBV5-4 and TRBJ2-7, with D possibly TRBD1 on 6 matching bases. CDR3 length equals 14 residues. From germline, CDR1 is SGHNT and CDR2 YYREEE (reference sequence). V lost 6 bases, J lost 2 bases, and 15 bases lay in between. For the CDR3, the DNA is TGTGCCAGCACCCTCGAGGGGGAACCCTACGAGCAGTACTTC. Residues: CASTLEGEPYEQYF.

The chain has TRBV14 and TRBJ2-5, with D unresolved. The V end was cut by 1 base, the J end by 3 bases, with 12 bases between. Germline V gene sequence: CDR1 SGHDN, CDR2 FVKESK. This CDR3 spans 15 amino acids. The CDR3 is CASSQGEAFEETQYF. CDR3 nucleotide sequence: TGTGCCAGCAGCCAAGGGGAAGCCTTCGAAGAGACCCAGTACTTC.

This clonotype has only one observation. The chain combines TRBV20-1 with TRBJ2-2, with a possible D match to TRBD1 (6 bases). Trimming left V 5 bases short and J 5 bases short, with 15 bases between. Germline V gene data show CDR1 as DFQATT and CDR2 as SNEGSKA (reference sequence). The CDR3 has 14 amino acids. DNA for the CDR3: TGCAGTGCTGAATTGCTCCAGGGGACCGGGGAGCTGTTTTTT. Translation: CSAELLQGTGELFF.

With regard to this clonotype: The junction differs from germline at one of its ends, possibly a read error. This chain uses TRBV15 with TRBJ2-3; TRBD1 aligns across 8 bases. CDR3 length equals 21 residues. Per germline, CDR1 LNHNV and CDR2 YYDKDF (reference sequence). The CDR3 DNA reads as TGTGCCACCAACAGAGTGGAAGGACAGGGAGCTAATCTCCCCGACACAGATACGCAGTATTTT. This gives the protein CATNRVEGQGANLPDTDTQYF.

This clonotype was seen many times. The chain recombines TRBV11-3 with TRBJ2-2; 8 nucleotides agree with TRBD1. The CDR3 length is 17 residues. CDR1 and CDR2 from the germline V gene are SGHNT and YENEEA. Trimming removed 0 bases from V and 3 bases from J; junction bases left unmatched: 6. Written as DNA, the CDR3 is TGTGCCAGCAGCTTAGAAGGGGCAGGGGGCCACACCGGGGAGCTGTTTTTT. Translating it yields CASSLEGAGGHTGELFF.

This clonotype has a count of ten or more. J is TRBJ1-1 and V is TRBV4-1, with D unresolved. The CDR3 has 14 amino acids. Trimming pared 1 base from V and 1 base from J, leaving 7 bases between. Germline V lookup: CDR1 MGHRA, CDR2 YSYEKL. CDR3 sequence: CASSQVFQNTEAFF. The DNA for the CDR3 is TGCGCCAGCAGCCAAGTTTTCCAGAACACTGAAGCTTTCTTT.

This clonotype was picked up many times. This sequence joins TRBV7-6 and TRBJ1-1; the D is unclear. V was cut by 5 bases and J by 4 bases, with 11 bases left in between. Germline assignment: CDR1 SGHVS and CDR2 FNYEAQ. The CDR3 contains 13 residues. The CDR3: CASSGDTGTEAFF. The CDR3 DNA reads as TGTGCCAGCAGCGGTGACACGGGCACTGAAGCTTTCTTT.

This clonotype was observed a few times. The V call is TRBV6-8, the J call TRBJ2-1, with D maybe TRBD2 (6 bases). The CDR3 is made up of 15 amino acids. V was clipped by 3 bases and J by 0 bases, with 9 bases between them. The germline CDR1 and CDR2 sequences are MNHGY and SAAAGT. The CDR3 sequence is CASSYAGSSYNEQFF. CDR3 coding DNA: TGTGCCAGCAGTTATGCGGGGAGCTCCTACAATGAGCAGTTCTTC.

This chain joins TRBV4-1 and TRBJ2-1, with 7 bases that match TRBD2. V lost 8 bases and J lost 6; bases outside the gene matches: 13. The germline gives CDR1 MGHRA, CDR2 YSYEKL. The CDR3 has 15 residues. The CDR3 reads CASGRPTTGGNEQFF. As DNA, the CDR3 is TGCGCCAGCGGTCGACCGACAACGGGGGGCAATGAGCAGTTCTTC.